The 18 T cell receptor beta chains reported below all come from one sample, sequenced in a study of blood T cell repertoires in COVID-19. Data came from immunoSEQ multiplex PCR; TCRdb stores just in-frame clones and leaves some out. The data contain roughly 100,000 clones, 65% to 80% of them singletons. Sequencing used peripheral blood. These receptors all stem from a woman in her seventies with acute or convalescent COVID-19.

The chain carries TRBV4-3 and TRBJ2-1, with TRBD2 matching 10 bases. V trimming: 0 bases; J trimming: 2 bases; junction bases outside the gene matches: 10. CDR3 size: 19 residues. Germline V gene sequence: CDR1 LGHNA, CDR2 YSLEER. CDR3 DNA sequence: TGCGCCAGCAGCCAAGATTTCCTAGCGGGGGCCTCCACCTACAATGAGCAGTTCTTC. Amino acids: CASSQDFLAGASTYNEQFF.

The V call is TRBV5-1, the J call TRBJ2-7; no clear D gene. V was trimmed by 5 bases and J by 4 bases, leaving 7 bases between them. The CDR3 extends over 11 amino acids. Germline CDR1 is SGHRS and CDR2 is YFSETQ. The CDR3 DNA sequence: TGCGCCAGCAGTAACATATACGAGCAGTACTTC. Residues: CASSNIYEQYF. The complete variable domain, with remaining parts taken from reference TRBV5-1 and TRBJ2-7, reads KAGVTQTPRYLIKTRGQQVTLSCSPISGHRSVSWYQQTPGQGLQFLFEYFSETQRNKGNFPGRFSGRQFSNSRSEMNVSTLELGDSALYLCASSNIYEQYFGPGTRLTVT.

This chain links TRBV7-2 with TRBJ1-2; perhaps TRBD1 as D (6 bases). Trimming removed 1 base at V and 3 bases at J, with 12 bases between. The length of the CDR3 is 15 residues. Germline V gives CDR1 SGHTA, CDR2 FQGNSA. The DNA for the CDR3 is TGTGCCAGCAGCTTAGGAAGACAGGTGTACTATGGCTACACCTTC. It translates to CASSLGRQVYYGYTF.

The V and J genes are TRBV10-3 and TRBJ1-3; possibly TRBD1 for D (6 bases). V dropped 8 bases and J dropped 0 bases, with 8 bases sitting between them. The CDR3 runs to 13 residues. Per the germline V gene, CDR1 is ENHRY and CDR2 is SYGVKD. CDR3 loop: CAIGTNSGNTIYF. CDR3 bases: TGTGCCATCGGGACAAACTCTGGAAACACCATATATTTT.

V usage is TRBV25-1 and J usage is TRBJ1-2; 10 positions match TRBD1. The V gene end was trimmed by 7 bases and the J gene end by 5 bases; junction bases not matched to a gene: 13. CDR3 length: 16 residues. Germline V gene lookup returns CDR1 MGHDK and CDR2 SYGVNS. CDR3 sequence (DNA): TGTGCCAGCAAGGGGCAGGGGGACAGGGGAGAGTATGGCTACACCTTC. Encoded protein: CASKGQGDRGEYGYTF.

In nucleotides, the CDR3 is TGTGCCAGCAGTCGCCGTGGGGGCATGAACACTGAAGCTTTCTTT. Residues: CASSRRGGMNTEAFF. This chain uses TRBV6-6 with TRBJ1-1, with D possibly matching TRBD1 (6 bases). The V and J ends lost 5 bases and 0 bases respectively, with 13 bases between them. The CDR3 totals 15 residues. Germline assignment: CDR1 MNHNY and CDR2 SVGAGI (reference sequence).

V and J are TRBV6-6 and TRBJ2-7, with 9 bases aligning to TRBD2. CDR3 size: 17 residues. Losses at the gene ends were 5 bases for V and 2 bases for J; bases not matched to a gene: 13. Germline values: CDR1 MNHNY, CDR2 SVGAGI (reference sequence). CDR3 region: CASSRHLLAGVAYEQYF. DNA for the CDR3: TGTGCCAGCAGTCGTCATCTTTTAGCGGGGGTTGCCTACGAGCAGTACTTC.

V usage is TRBV6-5 and J usage is TRBJ1-2; D is unclear. This CDR3 region has 15 residues. CDR1 is MNHEY and CDR2 is SVGAGI in the germline V gene. Trimming removed 0 bases at V and 0 bases at J, with 8 bases between. The DNA for the CDR3 is TGTGCCAGCAGTTACTCGAGGGATTCTAACTATGGCTACACCTTC. Protein product: CASSYSRDSNYGYTF.

The V call is TRBV20-1, the J call TRBJ1-2; possibly TRBD1 for D (5 bases). The CDR3 consists of 11 residues. The V and J ends lost 3 bases and 6 bases respectively, with 8 bases between them. Looked up from germline, CDR1 is DFQATT and CDR2 is SNEGSKA (reference sequence). CDR3 nucleotide sequence: TGCAGTGCTAGCTCGGGGGATGGCTACACCTTC. Its translation is CSASSGDGYTF.

This clone was seen more than once but under ten times. The rearrangement joins TRBV28 to TRBJ1-1, with 8 nucleotides matching TRBD1. The CDR3 runs to 12 residues. Germline-derived CDR1 and CDR2 are MDHEN and SYDVKM. With 2 bases clipped from V and 11 bases from J, the junction kept 4 bases outside the gene matches. The CDR3 sequence is CASSLRTGWAFF. The CDR3 DNA is TGTGCCAGCAGTTTACGGACAGGGTGGGCTTTCTTT.

This clone was picked up a small number of times. CDR3 DNA: TGCGCCAGCAGCACCCGGACGGGGACAGATACGCAGTATTTT. This gives the protein CASSTRTGTDTQYF. The chain carries TRBV5-1 and TRBJ2-3; D perhaps matches TRBD2 (5 bases). Germline-derived CDR1 and CDR2 are SGHRS and YFSETQ. The CDR3 totals 14 residues. V gave up 4 bases and J gave up 3 bases, with 12 bases separating them.

V is TRBV5-1 and J is TRBJ2-2; possible D gene TRBD1, 6 bases. CDR3 length: 16 amino acids. From germline, CDR1 is SGHRS and CDR2 YFSETQ. Trimming cost V 2 bases and J 5 bases, with 16 bases left between them. The CDR3 region is CASSLSLDTGTGELFF. DNA of the CDR3: TGCGCCAGCAGCTTATCACTCGACACAGGGACCGGGGAGCTGTTTTTT.

The chain employs TRBV2 and TRBJ1-2; 10 positions agree with TRBD1. This CDR3 spans 22 amino acids. The V gene's germline CDR1 is SNHLY and CDR2 FYNNEI. J was trimmed by 5 bases and V by 0 bases; bases with no gene match: 24. The CDR3 DNA reads TGTGCCAGCAGTGAAGCTTCTTTAGGGGTCACCAACGGACAGGGGGTCTGGTATGGCTACACCTTC. This codes for CASSEASLGVTNGQGVWYGYTF. The variable domain in full, with the rest retrieved from reference TRBV2 and TRBJ1-2, is EPEVTQTPSHQVTQMGQEVILRCVPISNHLYFYWYRQILGQKVEFLVSFYNNEISEKSEIFDDQFSVERPDGSNFTLKIRSTKLEDSAMYFCASSEASLGVTNGQGVWYGYTFGSGTRLTVV.

J is TRBJ1-4 and V is TRBV19; D remains ambiguous. The CDR3 covers 14 residues. Germline V gene data show CDR1 as LNHDA and CDR2 as SQIVND (reference sequence). V lost 5 bases and J lost 8, with 15 bases in between. In DNA form, the CDR3 reads TGTGCCAGTAGTCCACCTCCATCCAGAGAAAAACTGTTTTTT. This gives the protein CASSPPPSREKLFF. Complete variable domain (other parts from reference TRBV19 and TRBJ1-4): DGGITQSPKYLFRKEGQNVTLSCEQNLNHDAMYWYRQDPGQGLRLIYYSQIVNDFQKGDIAEGYSVSREKKESFPLTVTSAQKNPTAFYLCASSPPPSREKLFFGSGTQLSVL.

This chain links TRBV10-3 with TRBJ1-6, with 7 bases lining up with TRBD1. CDR1 ENHRY and CDR2 SYGVKD come from the germline V gene. The length of the CDR3 is 15 residues. V trimming: 9 bases; J trimming: 7 bases; junction bases outside the gene matches: 12. The CDR3 reads CAIRREDRPNSPLHF. CDR3 DNA sequence: TGTGCCATTCGAAGAGAGGACAGGCCCAATTCACCCCTCCACTTT.

CDR3 protein: CSALAGGLEQYF. The CDR3 DNA sequence: TGCAGCGCCCTAGCGGGGGGCCTAGAGCAGTACTTC. This chain joins TRBV29-1 and TRBJ2-7; TRBD2 aligns across 11 bases. This CDR3 comprises 12 residues. V gave up 7 bases and J gave up 7 bases; unmatched junction bases: 6. Germline V gene sequence: CDR1 SQVTM, CDR2 ANQGSEA.

The V and J genes are TRBV15 and TRBJ2-2; 11 bases match TRBD1. V shed 5 bases, J shed 9 bases, and the junction held 5 bases outside the gene matches. The CDR3 length is 14 residues. From germline, CDR1 is LNHNV and CDR2 YYDKDF (reference sequence). The CDR3, as DNA: TGTGCCACCAGCGTAGGACAGGGGGCGAGGGAGCTGTTTTTT. Protein: CATSVGQGARELFF.

The chain recombines TRBV7-8 with TRBJ2-1; 12 bases fit TRBD2. CDR3 size: 19 residues. CDR1 is SGHVS, CDR2 FQNEAQ, per germline. Trimming cost V 5 bases and J 0 bases; bases outside gene matches: 11. The CDR3 sequence: CASSPSGLAGRSSYNEQFF. CDR3 bases: TGTGCCAGCAGCCCCTCTGGACTAGCGGGGAGAAGCTCCTACAATGAGCAGTTCTTC.